The rows below give T cell receptor beta chains drawn from one sample of a study of blood T cell repertoires in COVID-19. Assay: immunoSEQ multiplex PCR; the TCRdb copy retains only in-frame clones and omits some. This sample has about 170,000 clones, with 84% found just once. The sample was peripheral blood. The receptors derive from a woman older than 75 with COVID-19, enrolled during active disease. CDR3s include the opening cysteine and the closing phenylalanine or tryptophan. A D gene is named only where the DNA matches it firmly. Expanded clones get a size class; other rows say once, few or many, or leave the size out.

CDR3nt	CDR3aa	len	d_gene	v_gene	j_gene	abundance
TGTGCCAGCAGCTCCTCCGGGACAGGCTTCACCGGGGAGCTGTTTTTT	CASSSSGTGFTGELFF	16	TRBD1	TRBV7-3	TRBJ2-2	NA
TGTGCCAGCAGCCCTGGGGGGAAGCAGGGCGAAGATACCGAGCAGTACTTC	CASSPGGKQGEDTEQYF	17	NA	TRBV7-9	TRBJ2-7	once
TGTGCCAGCAGTTACGGTTCCACAGGGGGCTACAATGAGCAGTTCTTC	CASSYGSTGGYNEQFF	16	TRBD1	TRBV6-2/TRBV6-3	TRBJ2-1	NA
TGTGCCATGGGGACTTTAGGGAGCACAGATACGCAGTATTTT	CAMGTLGSTDTQYF	14	NA	TRBV10-3	TRBJ2-3	few
TGTGCCAGCAGTGAGAGACAGGGCCGAGGTGAAGCTTTCTTT	CASSERQGRGEAFF	14	TRBD1	TRBV25-1	TRBJ1-1	once
TGTGCCAGTAGTCCATCCCCGGGACAGGCGCGCCAGCCCCAGCATTTT	CASSPSPGQARQPQHF	16	TRBD1	TRBV19	TRBJ1-5	NA
TGTGCCAGCAGTTACTCGAGGTGGTCAGGGTCCTACGAGCAGTACTTC	CASSYSRWSGSYEQYF	16	NA	TRBV6-6	TRBJ2-7	NA
TGTGCCAGCAGCTTAGTTCCGAGACTGCAAAATGAAAAACTGTTTTTT	CASSLVPRLQNEKLFF	16	NA	TRBV7-2	TRBJ1-4	NA
TGTGCCAGTAGTGAGCAGCTTCTAGTTACCTACGAGCAGTACTTC	CASSEQLLVTYEQYF	15	NA	TRBV19	TRBJ2-7	NA
TGTGCCAGCAGTATGGACGGGAGTAGCTACAATGAGCAGTTCTTC	CASSMDGSSYNEQFF	15	NA	TRBV6-5	TRBJ2-1	NA
TGTGCCAGCAGCCAAGGGTCCCAGGGGGGCTATGGCTACACCTTC	CASSQGSQGGYGYTF	15	TRBD1	TRBV3-1/TRBV3-2	TRBJ1-2	NA
TGTGCCAGCAGAGGAAGCACTAGCGGAGAGACGAACACAGATACGCAGTATTTT	CASRGSTSGETNTDTQYF	18	TRBD2	TRBV2	TRBJ2-3	NA
TGTGCCAGCAGTAGACAGGGGTCAGGCCAGCCCCAGCATTTT	CASSRQGSGQPQHF	14	TRBD1	TRBV6-2/TRBV6-3	TRBJ1-5	few
TGCGCCAGCAGCTTGAGGTGGACTAGCTGGGAGACCCAGTACTTC	CASSLRWTSWETQYF	15	TRBD2	TRBV5-1	TRBJ2-5	once
TGCGCCAGCAGCCTGGGACAGGGCTTTCAGCCCCAGCATTTT	CASSLGQGFQPQHF	14	TRBD1	TRBV4-3	TRBJ1-5	few
TGTGCCAGCAGTTATAACTTTGGGCAGGGGTTTCTGGGGCAGTTCTTC	CASSYNFGQGFLGQFF	16	NA	TRBV6-2/TRBV6-3	TRBJ2-1	NA
TGTGCCAGCAGTTCGGTACCCGAGAATGAGCAGTTCTTC	CASSSVPENEQFF	13	NA	TRBV27	TRBJ2-1	NA
TGTGCTAGCAGCTTAGCTCCGGACAGGTACAATGAGCAGTTCTTC	CASSLAPDRYNEQFF	15	TRBD1	TRBV7-7	TRBJ2-1	NA
TGTGCCAGCAGAGTTTACCTAGGGGTAAGCTCCTACAATGAGCAGTTCTTC	CASRVYLGVSSYNEQFF	17	NA	TRBV27	TRBJ2-1	NA
TGTGCCTGGAGTACATTTCCGGGGGAAAAAGGTCAGCCCCAGCATTTT	CAWSTFPGEKGQPQHF	16	NA	TRBV30	TRBJ1-5	NA
TGCGCCAGCAGCCCCAGCGGGAGGACCGACTACGAGCAGTACTTC	CASSPSGRTDYEQYF	15	TRBD2	TRBV5-1	TRBJ2-7	NA
TGTGCCAGCAGTTCGGACAGGGTAAAGGGCTACACCTTC	CASSSDRVKGYTF	13	TRBD1	TRBV27	TRBJ1-2	NA
TGTGCCAGCGTTCTCGACAGGGATGCAGATACGCAGTATTTT	CASVLDRDADTQYF	14	TRBD1	TRBV7-9	TRBJ2-3	NA
TGTGCCTGGAACCAGTACCAAGAGACCCAGTACTTC	CAWNQYQETQYF	12	NA	TRBV30	TRBJ2-5	NA
TGTGCCTGGAACGGCAGAGGGAGCTCCTACGAGCAGTACTTC	CAWNGRGSSYEQYF	14	NA	TRBV30	TRBJ2-7	NA
TGTGCCAGCAGTGAGAACAGGGGGCGAGGCTATGGCTACACCTTC	CASSENRGRGYGYTF	15	TRBD1	TRBV6-1	TRBJ1-2	NA
TGCGCCAGCAGCTTGGGGCGGACTAGCGGGAGCCCGGCGGATACGCAGTATTTT	CASSLGRTSGSPADTQYF	18	TRBD2	TRBV5-1	TRBJ2-3	NA
TGTGCCAGCAGCCATGAGGACAGGGGATTTTCTTACGAGCAGTACTTC	CASSHEDRGFSYEQYF	16	TRBD1	TRBV3-1/TRBV3-2	TRBJ2-7	once
TGCGCCAGCAGCCAGTTCCCGGGACAGCAAGAGACCCAGTACTTC	CASSQFPGQQETQYF	15	TRBD1	TRBV4-1	TRBJ2-5	once
TGCGCCAGCAGCCTGACAGGCTCTGGAAACACCATATATTTT	CASSLTGSGNTIYF	14	NA	TRBV5-1	TRBJ1-3	NA
TGTGCCAGCAGTGGGACAGGGCGCACAGATACGCAGTATTTT	CASSGTGRTDTQYF	14	TRBD1	TRBV2	TRBJ2-3	NA
TGTGCCAGCTCACCCGGAGGGCAAAAGGGAGAGACCCAGTACTTC	CASSPGGQKGETQYF	15	NA	TRBV18	TRBJ2-5	NA
TGTGCCAGCAGCCAAGTGAGGCGGGATAGGACCTACGAGCAGTACTTC	CASSQVRRDRTYEQYF	16	NA	TRBV3-1/TRBV3-2	TRBJ2-7	NA
TGTGCCAGCAGACCGCGAGGCGGAGGATTATACAATGAGCAGTTCTTC	CASRPRGGGLYNEQFF	16	NA	TRBV27	TRBJ2-1	NA
TGTGCCAGCAGCTTACTAGCGGGGGGAATCACCGGGGAGCTGTTTTTT	CASSLLAGGITGELFF	16	TRBD2	TRBV7-2	TRBJ2-2	few
TGTGCCAGCAGTTACTTAGCAGGGCCCACCGGGGAGCTGTTTTTT	CASSYLAGPTGELFF	15	NA	TRBV6-2/TRBV6-3	TRBJ2-2	NA
TGTGCCAGCCGGGGGATATTCACAGATACGCAGTATTTT	CASRGIFTDTQYF	13	NA	TRBV27	TRBJ2-3	NA
TGTGCCAGCACCTTGACACCCGAAAGTGATGAGCAGTTCTTC	CASTLTPESDEQFF	14	NA	TRBV11-2	TRBJ2-1	NA
TGCAGCGTTGAGCAGGGGGACGAGACCCAGTACTTC	CSVEQGDETQYF	12	TRBD1	TRBV29-1	TRBJ2-5	NA
TGTGCCACCAGGAATTTCCGGGACTTTGACTCCTACGAGCAGTACTTC	CATRNFRDFDSYEQYF	16	NA	TRBV24-1	TRBJ2-7	few
TGCAGTGCTAGTTCGACAGTCTCTGGAAACACCATATATTTT	CSASSTVSGNTIYF	14	NA	TRBV20-1	TRBJ1-3	NA
TGCGCCAGCAGCTCCTCTGGCCCTCCCTACGAGCAGTACTTC	CASSSSGPPYEQYF	14	NA	TRBV5-1	TRBJ2-7	NA
TGTGCCAGCAGCTTTCCGCAACCGACACTGGACAGGGTGTCGGAGGAGACCCAGTACTTC	CASSFPQPTLDRVSEETQYF	20	TRBD1	TRBV7-8	TRBJ2-5	NA
TGCGCCAGCAGTGAGCGTCAGGGCCACGAGCAGTACTTC	CASSERQGHEQYF	13	NA	TRBV10-2	TRBJ2-7	NA
TGTGCCAGCAGTTTGCGGGTTAACTATGGCTACACCTTC	CASSLRVNYGYTF	13	NA	TRBV27	TRBJ1-2	few
TGTGCCAGCAGCTTAGTAGCGGGGGATACGCAGTATTTT	CASSLVAGDTQYF	13	TRBD2	TRBV7-2	TRBJ2-3	NA
TGTGCCATCAGCCAGGACACTAACACCGGGGAGCTGTTTTTT	CAISQDTNTGELFF	14	NA	TRBV10-3	TRBJ2-2	NA
TGTGCCAGCACAGGGGTGTTGAACACTGAAGCTTTCTTT	CASTGVLNTEAFF	13	NA	TRBV2	TRBJ1-1	NA
TGTGCCAGCACCCGAAGGGCGGGGGGCGGCAACAATGAGCAGTTCTTC	CASTRRAGGGNNEQFF	16	TRBD2	TRBV2	TRBJ2-1	NA
TGTGCCAGCAACGGAGGGGTCAGCTCCTACGAGCAGTACTTC	CASNGGVSSYEQYF	14	NA	TRBV11-2	TRBJ2-7	NA
TGCGCCAGCAGCCAAGGGACAGATCGATCGCTCCCCCAGCATTTT	CASSQGTDRSLPQHF	15	NA	TRBV4-1	TRBJ1-5	NA
TGTGCCTGGAGTGGAGAAACCTTCCACGAGCAGTACTTC	CAWSGETFHEQYF	13	NA	TRBV30	TRBJ2-7	NA
TGTGCCAGCAGCTCGGGACTAGCGGGATTAGTGGGTGAGCAGTTCTTC	CASSSGLAGLVGEQFF	16	TRBD2	TRBV5-8	TRBJ2-1	NA
TGTGCCAGCAGCCAGGCGACAGGATCCTTAGCCAAAAACATTCAGTACTTC	CASSQATGSLAKNIQYF	17	NA	TRBV3-1/TRBV3-2	TRBJ2-4	NA
TGCGCCAGCAGTCAGTGGGGGGGAGGGGACGAGCAGTACTTC	CASSQWGGGDEQYF	14	TRBD2	TRBV23-1	TRBJ2-7	NA